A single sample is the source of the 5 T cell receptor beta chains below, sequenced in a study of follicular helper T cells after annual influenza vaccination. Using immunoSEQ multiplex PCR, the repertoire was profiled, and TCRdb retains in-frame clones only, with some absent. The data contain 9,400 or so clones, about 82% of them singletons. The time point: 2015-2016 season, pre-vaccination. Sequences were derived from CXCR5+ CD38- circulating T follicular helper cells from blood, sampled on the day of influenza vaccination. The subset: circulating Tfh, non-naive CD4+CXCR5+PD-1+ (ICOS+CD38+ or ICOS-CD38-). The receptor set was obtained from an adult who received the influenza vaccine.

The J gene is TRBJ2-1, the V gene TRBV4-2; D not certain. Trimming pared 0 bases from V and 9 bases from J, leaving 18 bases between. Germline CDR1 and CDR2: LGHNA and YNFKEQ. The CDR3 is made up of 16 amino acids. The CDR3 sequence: CASSQDTRVGRGEQFF. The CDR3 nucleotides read TGTGCCAGCAGCCAAGATACACGGGTGGGTCGAGGTGAGCAGTTCTTC.

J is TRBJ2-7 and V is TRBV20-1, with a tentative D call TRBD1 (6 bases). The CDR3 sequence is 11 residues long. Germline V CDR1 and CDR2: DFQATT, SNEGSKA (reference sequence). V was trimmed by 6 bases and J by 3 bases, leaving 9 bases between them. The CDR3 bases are TGCAGTGCGGTCAGGGGCTACGAGCAGTACTTC. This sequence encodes CSAVRGYEQYF.

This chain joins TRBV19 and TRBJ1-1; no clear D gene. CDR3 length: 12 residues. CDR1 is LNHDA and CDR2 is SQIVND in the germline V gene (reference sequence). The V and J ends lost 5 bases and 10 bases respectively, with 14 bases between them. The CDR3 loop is CASSSRTPGAFF. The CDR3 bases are TGTGCCAGTAGTTCCCGGACTCCAGGAGCTTTCTTT.

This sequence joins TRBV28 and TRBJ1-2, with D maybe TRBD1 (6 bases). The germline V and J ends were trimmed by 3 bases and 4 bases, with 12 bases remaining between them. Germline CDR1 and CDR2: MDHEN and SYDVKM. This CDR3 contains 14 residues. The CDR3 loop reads CASSLGGRFYGYTF. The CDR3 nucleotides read TGTGCCAGCAGTTTGGGGGGGCGCTTCTATGGCTACACCTTC.

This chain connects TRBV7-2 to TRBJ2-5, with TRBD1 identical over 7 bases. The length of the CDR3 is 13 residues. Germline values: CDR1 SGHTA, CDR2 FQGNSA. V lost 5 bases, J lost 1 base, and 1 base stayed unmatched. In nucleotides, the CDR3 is TGTGCCAGCAGCCGGGACAGCCAAGAGACCCAGTACTTC. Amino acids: CASSRDSQETQYF.